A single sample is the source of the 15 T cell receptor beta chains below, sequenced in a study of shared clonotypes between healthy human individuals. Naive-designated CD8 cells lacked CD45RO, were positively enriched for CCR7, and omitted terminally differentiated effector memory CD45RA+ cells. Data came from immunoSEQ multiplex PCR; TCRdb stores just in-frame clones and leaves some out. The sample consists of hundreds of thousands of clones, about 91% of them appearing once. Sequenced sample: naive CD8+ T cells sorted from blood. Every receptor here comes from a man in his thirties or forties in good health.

CDR3 DNA sequence: TGTGCCAGCAGCATCCAGGGGGCTGACACTGAAGCTTTCTTT. It is translated as CASSIQGADTEAFF. The chain links TRBV7-3 to TRBJ1-1; 8 nucleotides agree with TRBD1. With V trimmed by 5 bases and J by 3 bases, 5 bases remained unmatched. The V gene's germline CDR1 is SGHTA and CDR2 FQGTGA. The CDR3 consists of 14 residues.

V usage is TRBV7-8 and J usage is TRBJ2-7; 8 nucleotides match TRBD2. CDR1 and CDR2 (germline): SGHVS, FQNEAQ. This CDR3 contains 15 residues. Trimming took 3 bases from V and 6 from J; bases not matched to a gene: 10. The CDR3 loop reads CASSFLSGTPGEQYF. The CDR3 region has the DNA TGTGCCAGCAGCTTCCTTAGCGGGACCCCCGGCGAGCAGTACTTC.

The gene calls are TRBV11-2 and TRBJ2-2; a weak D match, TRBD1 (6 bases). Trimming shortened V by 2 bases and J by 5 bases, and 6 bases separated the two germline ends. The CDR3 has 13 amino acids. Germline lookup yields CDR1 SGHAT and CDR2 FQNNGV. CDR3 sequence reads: CASSLTGTGELFF. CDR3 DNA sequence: TGTGCCAGCAGCTTAACAGGGACCGGGGAGCTGTTTTTT.

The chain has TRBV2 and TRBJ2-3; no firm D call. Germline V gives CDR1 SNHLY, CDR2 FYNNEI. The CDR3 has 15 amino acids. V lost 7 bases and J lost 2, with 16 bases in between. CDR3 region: CASKEEPSPTDTQYF. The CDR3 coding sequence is TGTGCCAGCAAAGAGGAACCCTCACCCACAGATACGCAGTATTTT.

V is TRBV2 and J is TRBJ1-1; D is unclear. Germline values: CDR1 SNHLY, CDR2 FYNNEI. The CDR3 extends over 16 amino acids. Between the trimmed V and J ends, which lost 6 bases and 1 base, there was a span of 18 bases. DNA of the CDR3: TGTGCCAGCAGCCCCCCCGATGGAACGACGAACACTGAAGCTTTCTTT. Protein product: CASSPPDGTTNTEAFF. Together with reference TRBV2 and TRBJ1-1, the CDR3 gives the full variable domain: EPEVTQTPSHQVTQMGQEVILRCVPISNHLYFYWYRQILGQKVEFLVSFYNNEISEKSEIFDDQFSVERPDGSNFTLKIRSTKLEDSAMYFCASSPPDGTTNTEAFFGQGTRLTVV.

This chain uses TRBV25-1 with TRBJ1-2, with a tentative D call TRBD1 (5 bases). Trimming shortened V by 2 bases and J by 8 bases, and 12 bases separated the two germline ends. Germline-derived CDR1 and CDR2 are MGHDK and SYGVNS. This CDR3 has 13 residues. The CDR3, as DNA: TGTGCCAGCAGTGAAGCCAGGGTTGACGGCTACACCTTC. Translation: CASSEARVDGYTF.

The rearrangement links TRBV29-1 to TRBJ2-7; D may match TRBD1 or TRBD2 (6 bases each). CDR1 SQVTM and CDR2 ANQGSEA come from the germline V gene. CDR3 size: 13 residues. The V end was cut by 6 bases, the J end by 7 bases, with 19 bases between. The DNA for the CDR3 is TGCAGCGTGCGGGACAACCTTAGGAATGAGCAGTACTTC. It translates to CSVRDNLRNEQYF.

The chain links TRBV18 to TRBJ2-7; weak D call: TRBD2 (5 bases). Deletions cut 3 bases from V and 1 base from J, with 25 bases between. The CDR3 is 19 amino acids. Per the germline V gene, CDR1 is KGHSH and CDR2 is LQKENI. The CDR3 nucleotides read TGTGCCAGCTCACCGGAAACCATTTTTCTGAGCGGATCGTCCTACGAGCAGTACTTC. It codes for CASSPETIFLSGSSYEQYF. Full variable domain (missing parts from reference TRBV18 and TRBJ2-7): NAGVMQNPRHLVRRRGQEARLRCSPMKGHSHVYWYRQLPEEGLKFMVYLQKENIIDESGMPKERFSAEFPKEGPSILRIQQVVRGDSAAYFCASSPETIFLSGSSYEQYFGPGTRLTVT.

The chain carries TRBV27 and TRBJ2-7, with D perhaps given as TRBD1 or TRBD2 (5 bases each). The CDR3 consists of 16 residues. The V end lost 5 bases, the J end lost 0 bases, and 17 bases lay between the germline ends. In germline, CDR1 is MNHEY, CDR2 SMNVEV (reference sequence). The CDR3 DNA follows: TGTGCCAGCAGTACAACTGGGGGTGGATTCTCCTACGAGCAGTACTTC. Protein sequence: CASSTTGGGFSYEQYF.

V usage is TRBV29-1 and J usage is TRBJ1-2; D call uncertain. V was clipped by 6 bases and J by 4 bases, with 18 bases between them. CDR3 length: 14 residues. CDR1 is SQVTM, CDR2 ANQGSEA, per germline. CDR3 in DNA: TGCAGCGTCCTCAAGCCCGGAGCAGCCTATGGCTACACCTTC. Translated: CSVLKPGAAYGYTF.

Here the CDR3 reads CATLYTGELFF. CDR3 bases: TGTGCCACCCTTTACACCGGGGAGCTGTTTTTT. The gene calls are TRBV6-5 and TRBJ2-2; D is ambiguous. V shed 10 bases and J shed 3 bases, with 6 bases lying between them. CDR3 length: 11 amino acids. Germline V CDR1 and CDR2: MNHEY, SVGAGI.

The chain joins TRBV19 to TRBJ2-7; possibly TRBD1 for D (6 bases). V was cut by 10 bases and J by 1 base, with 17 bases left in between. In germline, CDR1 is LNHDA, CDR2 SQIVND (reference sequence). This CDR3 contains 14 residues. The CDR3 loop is CATSTRTGSYEQYF. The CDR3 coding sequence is TGTGCCACTTCCACTAGAACAGGGTCCTACGAGCAGTACTTC.

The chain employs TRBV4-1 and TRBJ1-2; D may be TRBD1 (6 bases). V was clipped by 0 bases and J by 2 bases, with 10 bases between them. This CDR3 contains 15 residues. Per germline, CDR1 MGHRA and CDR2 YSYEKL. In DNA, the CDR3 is TGCGCCAGCAGCCAAGAAATAGGACAGAACTATGGCTACACCTTC. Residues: CASSQEIGQNYGYTF.

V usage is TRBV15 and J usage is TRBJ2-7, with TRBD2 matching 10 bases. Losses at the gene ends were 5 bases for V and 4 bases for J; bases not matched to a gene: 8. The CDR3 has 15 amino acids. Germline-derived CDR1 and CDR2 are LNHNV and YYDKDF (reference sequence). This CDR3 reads CATSSSLAGPYEQYF. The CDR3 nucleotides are TGTGCCACCAGCTCTTCACTAGCGGGGCCATACGAGCAGTACTTC. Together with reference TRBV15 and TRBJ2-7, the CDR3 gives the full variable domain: DAMVIQNPRYQVTQFGKPVTLSCSQTLNHNVMYWYQQKSSQAPKLLFHYYDKDFNNEADTPDNFQSRRPNTSFCFLDIRSPGLGDTAMYLCATSSSLAGPYEQYFGPGTRLTVT.

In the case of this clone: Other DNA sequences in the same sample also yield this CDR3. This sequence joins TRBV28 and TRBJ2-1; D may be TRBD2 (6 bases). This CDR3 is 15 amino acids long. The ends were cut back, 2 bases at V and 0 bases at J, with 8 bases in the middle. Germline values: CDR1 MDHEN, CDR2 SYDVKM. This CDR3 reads CASSLVGSSYNEQFF. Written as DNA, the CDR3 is TGTGCCAGCAGTTTAGTCGGGAGCTCCTACAATGAGCAGTTCTTC.